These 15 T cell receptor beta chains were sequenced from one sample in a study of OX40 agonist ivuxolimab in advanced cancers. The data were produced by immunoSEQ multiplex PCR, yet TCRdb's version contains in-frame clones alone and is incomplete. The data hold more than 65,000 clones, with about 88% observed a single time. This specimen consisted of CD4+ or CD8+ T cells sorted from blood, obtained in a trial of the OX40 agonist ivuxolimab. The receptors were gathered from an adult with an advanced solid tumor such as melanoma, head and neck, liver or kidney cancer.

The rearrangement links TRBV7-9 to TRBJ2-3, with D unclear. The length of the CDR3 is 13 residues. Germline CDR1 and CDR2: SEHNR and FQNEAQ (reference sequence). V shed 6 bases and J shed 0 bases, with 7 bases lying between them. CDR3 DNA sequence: TGTGCCAGCAGATACCAGAGCACAGATACGCAGTATTTT. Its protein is CASRYQSTDTQYF.

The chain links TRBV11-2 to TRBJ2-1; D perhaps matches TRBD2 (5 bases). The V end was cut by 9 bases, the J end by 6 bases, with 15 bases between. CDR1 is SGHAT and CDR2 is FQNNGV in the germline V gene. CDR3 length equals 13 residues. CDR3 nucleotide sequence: TGTGCCAGTCTGGCGGGCGCGGGCAATGAGCAGTTCTTC. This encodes CASLAGAGNEQFF.

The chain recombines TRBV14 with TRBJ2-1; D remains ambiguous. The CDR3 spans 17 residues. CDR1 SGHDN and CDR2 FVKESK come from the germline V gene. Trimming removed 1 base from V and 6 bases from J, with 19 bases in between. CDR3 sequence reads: CASSQGARASWANEQFF. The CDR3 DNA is TGTGCCAGCAGCCAAGGGGCTAGAGCGTCGTGGGCCAATGAGCAGTTCTTC.

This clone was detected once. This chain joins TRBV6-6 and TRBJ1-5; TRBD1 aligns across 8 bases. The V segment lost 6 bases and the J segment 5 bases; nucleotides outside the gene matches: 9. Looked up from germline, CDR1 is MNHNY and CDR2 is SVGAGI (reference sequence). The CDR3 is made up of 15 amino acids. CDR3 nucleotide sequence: TGTGCCAGCAGCCCTTCAGGGGGCGGGTATCAGCCCCAGCATTTT. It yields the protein CASSPSGGGYQPQHF.

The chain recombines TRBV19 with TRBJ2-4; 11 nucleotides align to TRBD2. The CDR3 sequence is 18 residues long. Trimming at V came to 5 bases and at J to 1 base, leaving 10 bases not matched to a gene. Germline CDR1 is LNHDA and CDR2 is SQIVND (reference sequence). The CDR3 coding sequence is TGTGCCAGTAGTTCAGATATAGCGGGAGGGCTGGCCAAAAACATTCAGTACTTC. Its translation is CASSSDIAGGLAKNIQYF.

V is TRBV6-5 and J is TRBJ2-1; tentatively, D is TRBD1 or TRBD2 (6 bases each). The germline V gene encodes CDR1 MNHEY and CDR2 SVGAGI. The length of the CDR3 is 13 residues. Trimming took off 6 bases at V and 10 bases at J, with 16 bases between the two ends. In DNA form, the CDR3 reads TGTGCCAGCAGCAGCATCGGGGGCCGGGAGCAGTTCTTC. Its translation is CASSSIGGREQFF.

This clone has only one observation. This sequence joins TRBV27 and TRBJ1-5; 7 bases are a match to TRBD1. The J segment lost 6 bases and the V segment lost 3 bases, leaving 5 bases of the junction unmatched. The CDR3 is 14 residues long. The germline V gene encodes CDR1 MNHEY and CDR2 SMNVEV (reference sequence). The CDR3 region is CASSFRDSSQPQHF. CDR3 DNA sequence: TGTGCCAGCAGTTTTCGGGACAGTTCTCAGCCCCAGCATTTT.

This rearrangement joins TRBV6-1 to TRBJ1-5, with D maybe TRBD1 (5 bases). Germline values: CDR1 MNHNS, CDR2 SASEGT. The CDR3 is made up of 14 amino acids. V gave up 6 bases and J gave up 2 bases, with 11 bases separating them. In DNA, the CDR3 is TGTGCCAGCAGGGATCAGGGTCGCAATCAGCCCCAGCATTTT. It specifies CASRDQGRNQPQHF.

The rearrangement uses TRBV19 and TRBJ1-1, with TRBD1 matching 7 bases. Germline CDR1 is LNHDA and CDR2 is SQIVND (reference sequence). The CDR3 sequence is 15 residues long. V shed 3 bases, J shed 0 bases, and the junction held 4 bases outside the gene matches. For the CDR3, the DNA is TGTGCCAGTAGTATCCAGGGGGTTATGAACACTGAAGCTTTCTTT. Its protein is CASSIQGVMNTEAFF.

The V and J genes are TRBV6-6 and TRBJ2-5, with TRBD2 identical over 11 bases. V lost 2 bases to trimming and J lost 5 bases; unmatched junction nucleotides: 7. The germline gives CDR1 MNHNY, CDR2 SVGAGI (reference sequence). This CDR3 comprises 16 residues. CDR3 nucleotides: TGTGCCAGCAGTTACCCTTTAGCGGGAGGGCTTGAGACCCAGTACTTC. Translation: CASSYPLAGGLETQYF.

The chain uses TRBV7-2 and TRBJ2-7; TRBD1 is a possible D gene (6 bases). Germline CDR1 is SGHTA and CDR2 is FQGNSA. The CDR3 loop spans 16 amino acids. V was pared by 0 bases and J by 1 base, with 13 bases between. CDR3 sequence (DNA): TGTGCCAGCAGCTTAGCCTGGACAGAGTCTTCCTACGAGCAGTACTTC. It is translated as CASSLAWTESSYEQYF.

The CDR3 protein is CASSLGVGGRNPQHF. CDR3 in DNA: TGTGCCAGCAGCTTAGGCGTGGGAGGAAGGAATCCCCAGCATTTT. This chain joins TRBV7-9 and TRBJ1-5; D remains ambiguous. The germline CDR1 and CDR2 sequences are SEHNR and FQNEAQ (reference sequence). V lost 1 base, J lost 10 bases, and 17 bases lay in between. CDR3 length: 15 residues.

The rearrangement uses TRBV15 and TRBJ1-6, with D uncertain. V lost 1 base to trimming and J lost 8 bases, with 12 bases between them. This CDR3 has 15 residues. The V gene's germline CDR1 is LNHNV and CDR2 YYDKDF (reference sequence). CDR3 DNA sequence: TGTGCCACCAGCAGAGGACCGCCCGTGGATTCACCCCTCCACTTT. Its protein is CATSRGPPVDSPLHF.

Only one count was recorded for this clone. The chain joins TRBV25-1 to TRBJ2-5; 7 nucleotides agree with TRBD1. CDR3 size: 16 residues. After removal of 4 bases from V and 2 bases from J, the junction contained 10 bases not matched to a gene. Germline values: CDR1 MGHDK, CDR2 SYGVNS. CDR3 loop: CASSGYLGTDQETQYF. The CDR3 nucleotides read TGTGCCAGCAGTGGGTACCTCGGGACAGATCAAGAGACCCAGTACTTC.

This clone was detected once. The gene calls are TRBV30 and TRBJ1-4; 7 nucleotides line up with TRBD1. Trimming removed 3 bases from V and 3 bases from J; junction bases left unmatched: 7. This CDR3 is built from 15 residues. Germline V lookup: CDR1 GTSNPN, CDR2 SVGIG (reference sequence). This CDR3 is CAWRGRGRANEKLFF. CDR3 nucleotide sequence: TGTGCCTGGAGAGGTAGGGGGCGGGCTAATGAAAAACTGTTTTTT. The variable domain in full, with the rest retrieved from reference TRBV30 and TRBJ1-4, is SQTIHQWPATLVQPVGSPLSLECTVEGTSNPNLYWYRQAAGRGLQLLFYSVGIGQISSEVPQNLSASRPQDRQFILSSKKLLLSDSGFYLCAWRGRGRANEKLFFGSGTQLSVL.